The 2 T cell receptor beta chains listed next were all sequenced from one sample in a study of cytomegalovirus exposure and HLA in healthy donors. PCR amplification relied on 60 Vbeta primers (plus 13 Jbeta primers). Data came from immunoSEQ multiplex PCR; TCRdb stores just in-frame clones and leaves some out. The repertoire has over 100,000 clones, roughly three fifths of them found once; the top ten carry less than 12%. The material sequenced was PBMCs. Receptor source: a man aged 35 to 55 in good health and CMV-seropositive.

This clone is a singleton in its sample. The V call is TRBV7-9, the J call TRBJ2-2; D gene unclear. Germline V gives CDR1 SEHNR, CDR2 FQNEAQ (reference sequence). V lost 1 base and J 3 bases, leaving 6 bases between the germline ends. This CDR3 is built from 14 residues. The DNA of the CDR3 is TGTGCCAGCAGCTTAGAGAGAGACACCGGGGAGCTGTTTTTT. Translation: CASSLERDTGELFF.

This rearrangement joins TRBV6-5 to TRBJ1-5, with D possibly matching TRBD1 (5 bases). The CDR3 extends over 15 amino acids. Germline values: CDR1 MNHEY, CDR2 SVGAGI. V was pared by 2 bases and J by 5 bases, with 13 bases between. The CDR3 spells CASSYQGVRDQPQHF. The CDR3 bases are TGTGCCAGCAGTTACCAAGGGGTTCGGGATCAGCCCCAGCATTTT.